The present T cell receptor (beta chain) was sequenced within a study of cytomegalovirus exposure and HLA in healthy donors. Libraries were prepared by immunoSEQ multiplex PCR; TCRdb keeps only in-frame clonotypes and omits some of them. The table has around 150,000 clones, 89% seen once. The receptor comes from a man younger than 35 in good health and CMV-seropositive. Input material: PBMCs.

The CDR3 loop reads CASSRTGYTEAFF. In DNA form, the CDR3 reads TGTGCCAGTAGTAGAACAGGGTACACTGAAGCTTTCTTT. V usage is TRBV19 and J usage is TRBJ1-1, with D tentatively TRBD1 (6 bases). Germline assignment: CDR1 LNHDA and CDR2 SQIVND (reference sequence). Trimming shortened V by 4 bases and J by 3 bases, and 9 bases separated the two germline ends. This CDR3 is 13 amino acids long.